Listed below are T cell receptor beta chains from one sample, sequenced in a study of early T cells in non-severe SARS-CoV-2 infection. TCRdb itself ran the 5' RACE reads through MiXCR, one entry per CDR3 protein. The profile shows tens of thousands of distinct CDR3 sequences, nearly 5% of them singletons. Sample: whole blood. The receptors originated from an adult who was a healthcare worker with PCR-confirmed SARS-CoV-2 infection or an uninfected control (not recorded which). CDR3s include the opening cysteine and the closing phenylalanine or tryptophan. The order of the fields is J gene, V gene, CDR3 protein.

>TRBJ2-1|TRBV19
CASSILAGVNEQFF
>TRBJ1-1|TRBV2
CASSEDRDTEAFF
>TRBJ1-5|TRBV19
CASSIVQALGPQHF
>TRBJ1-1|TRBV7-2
CASSRQGALGTEAFF
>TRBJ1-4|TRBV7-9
CASSGGQAAREKLFF
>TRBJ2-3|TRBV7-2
CASSLWLAGRTQYF
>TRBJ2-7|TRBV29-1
CSVLGHYEQYF
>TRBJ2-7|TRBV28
CASSLRGTRSSYEQYF
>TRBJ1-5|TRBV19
CASSTWGDQPQHF
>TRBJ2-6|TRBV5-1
CASKEQGGAGANVLTF
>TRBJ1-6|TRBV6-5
CASSYYNRGLNASPLHF
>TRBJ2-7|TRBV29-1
CSVGEQGPSSYEQYF
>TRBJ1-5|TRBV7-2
CASSFGTGRNQPQHF
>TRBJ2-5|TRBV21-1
CASRKDSVQGLQETQYF
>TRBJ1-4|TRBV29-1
CSVALTGEKLFF
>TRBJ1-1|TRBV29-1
CSVADRGSVKAFF
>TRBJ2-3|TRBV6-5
CASMAGAGRQYF
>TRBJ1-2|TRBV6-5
CATEWGYGYTF
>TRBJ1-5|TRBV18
CASSPGPSNQPQHF
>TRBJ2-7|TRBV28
CASSWGRAYEQYF
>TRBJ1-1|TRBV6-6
CASSYGQGAKAFF
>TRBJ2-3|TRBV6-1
CASELAGGRNTQYF
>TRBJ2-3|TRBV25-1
CASSELQGPRTDTQYF
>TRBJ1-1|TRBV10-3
CAISESGAGRRNTEAFF
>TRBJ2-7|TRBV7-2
CASSPTGDEQYF
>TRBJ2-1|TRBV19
CASSIGPYNEQFF
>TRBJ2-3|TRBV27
CASSTRDRGYDTQYF
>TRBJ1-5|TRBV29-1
CSVGNRGNQPQHF
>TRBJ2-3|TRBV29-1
CSVGTGLADTQYF
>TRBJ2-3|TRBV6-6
CASKRADTQYF
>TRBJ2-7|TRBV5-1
CASRTGTVGEQYF
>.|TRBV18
CASSPTVTGIQYF
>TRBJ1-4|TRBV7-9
CASSGRQGMGEKLFF
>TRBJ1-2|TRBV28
CAIGQPSDYGYTF
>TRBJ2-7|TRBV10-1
CASSEDGYEQYF
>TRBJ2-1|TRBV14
CASSQFNLGEQFF
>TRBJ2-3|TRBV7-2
CASSVEEGAAFTDTQYF
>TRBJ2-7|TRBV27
CASSSGQTYEQYF
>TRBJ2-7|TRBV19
CASSRELDYEQYF